Below, one T cell receptor beta chain is given with its context. Original data processing: Amplification of reference gene primers provided the estimated nucleated cell counts. The protocol was immunoSEQ multiplex PCR, while the TCRdb copy is restricted to in-frame clones and leaves out a portion. V and J calls and clone size are copied from that table; D and trimming were computed from the DNA. The sample holds around 170,000 clones, about 90% seen once. The CDR3 sequence is 15 residues long. V was clipped by 1 base and J by 7 bases, with 14 bases between them. Germline CDR1 and CDR2: MNHNS and SASEGT. The data belong to a study of blood T cell repertoires in COVID-19. Looking at the study overall: Acute and convalescent COVID-19 specimens originated in the United States, Italy and Spain.

The receptor comes from a woman aged 70-85 years with acute or convalescent COVID-19. Source material: peripheral blood. The chain combines TRBV6-1 with TRBJ2-1; tentative D call: TRBD1 (6 bases). CDR3 coding DNA: TGTGCCAGCAGTGAAGGGGGACAAAGAAGGAATGAGCAGTTCTTC. Its translation is CASSEGGQRRNEQFF.